This T cell receptor (beta chain) emerged from a study of T cells after yellow fever vaccination. This CDR3 spans 14 amino acids. Germline lookup yields CDR1 MGHDK and CDR2 SYGVNS. V lost 6 bases and J 8 bases, leaving 17 bases between the germline ends. About this clonotype: Its antigen is unknown.

Conversion of TCR transcripts into cDNA relied on 5'RACE template switching, which added a universal primer site and UMIs. TCRdb independently ran MiXCR on the 5' RACE reads; one entry per CDR3 protein. The table lists roughly 400,000 distinct CDR3 sequences, approximately 19% of them singletons. Study results and limitations: Contamination by abundant bulk-population clonotypes could be present in FACS-sorted repertoires. Weaker, the secondary response had a peak occurring faster, on day 5 versus 15.

The V call is TRBV25-1, the J call TRBJ1-5; D possibly corresponds to TRBD1 (5 bases). This sequence was found in a man aged 18 to 35 who received the YFV17D yellow fever vaccine. The sample was PBMCs, taken before the yellow fever booster vaccination. The DNA for the CDR3 is TGTGCCAGCAGCCCTCGGGGGGGTCGGGAGCCCCAGCATTTT. Its protein product is CASSPRGGREPQHF.